These T cell receptor beta chains were read from a single sample in a study of Ad26.COV2.S vaccination and SARS-CoV-2 variants. TCRdb's table, derived via immunoSEQ multiplex PCR, lists solely in-frame clones and lacks some. Altogether hundreds of thousands of clones are present, roughly 90% being singletons, with the ten largest covering approximately 1.5%. Sample: peripheral blood, taken in a trial of Ad26.COV2.S vaccine versus placebo. The receptor source for this set is a person between 18 and 65 years old who received the Ad26.COV2.S COVID-19 vaccine or a placebo. Both conserved end residues are part of each CDR3. The D gene is left open where the match is weak. Part of the rows lack a size; the others show once, few, many or a class for expanded clones.

cdr3_aa cdr3_nt v_call d_call j_call cdr3_length clone_size
CASSTRGQTEAFF TGTGCCAGTAGTACTAGGGGGCAGACTGAAGCTTTCTTT TRBV19 TRBD1 TRBJ1-1 13 .
CASSLALSNYGYTF TGTGCCAGCAGCTTAGCGCTTAGTAACTATGGCTACACCTTC TRBV7-9 . TRBJ1-2 14 .
CSASNSGNQPQHF TGCAGTGCTAGTAACAGTGGCAATCAGCCCCAGCATTTT TRBV20-1 . TRBJ1-5 13 once
CASSRTGIMNTEAFF TGTGCCAGCAGTAGGACAGGGATTATGAACACTGAAGCTTTCTTT TRBV7-2 TRBD1 TRBJ1-1 15 .
CASSQERLGIYEQYF TGTGCCAGCAGCCAAGAAAGGCTCGGAATCTACGAGCAGTACTTC TRBV14 . TRBJ2-7 15 few
CASSEVWTGELFF TGTGCCAGCAGTGAAGTGTGGACCGGGGAGCTGTTTTTT TRBV2 . TRBJ2-2 13 .
CASSPRGSGGTDTQYF TGTGCCAGCAGCCCCCGTGGTAGCGGGGGTACAGATACGCAGTATTTT TRBV7-3 TRBD2 TRBJ2-3 16 .
CASSRDRDLYNEQFF TGTGCCAGCAGCCGGGACAGGGATTTATACAATGAGCAGTTCTTC TRBV5-8 TRBD1 TRBJ2-1 15 .
CASSLDSLTSESSYNEQFF TGTGCCAGCAGCTTAGATTCCCTTACTAGCGAAAGCTCCTACAATGAGCAGTTCTTC TRBV11-3 TRBD2 TRBJ2-1 19 .
CATGRTGGKETQYF TGTGCCACGGGGCGGACAGGGGGCAAGGAGACCCAGTACTTC TRBV6-5 TRBD1 TRBJ2-5 14 .
CASSLEGIFYNEQFF TGCGCCAGCAGCTTGGAAGGGATCTTCTACAATGAGCAGTTCTTC TRBV5-1 . TRBJ2-1 15 .
CAWSVVTGNTIYF TGTGCCTGGAGTGTCGTAACTGGAAACACCATATATTTT TRBV30 . TRBJ1-3 13 .
CASSLRGSETQYF TGTGCCAGCAGCCTCAGGGGTTCAGAGACCCAGTACTTC TRBV6-5 . TRBJ2-5 13 .
CASGQVNTGELFF TGTGCCAGTGGACAGGTGAACACCGGGGAGCTGTTTTTT TRBV25-1 TRBD1 TRBJ2-2 13 .
CASSLAGGSNTGELFF TGTGCCAGCAGCTTAGCTGGGGGATCGAACACCGGGGAGCTGTTTTTT TRBV7-9 . TRBJ2-2 16 few
CASSLALTGSYEQYF TGTGCCAGCAGCTTAGCGCTCACAGGGAGTTACGAGCAGTACTTC TRBV7-2 . TRBJ2-7 15 .
CASSQESRAQETQYF TGTGCCAGCAGCCAAGAAAGCCGGGCCCAAGAGACCCAGTACTTC TRBV3-1/TRBV3-2 . TRBJ2-5 15 .
CASSYSGDNYGYTF TGTGCCAGCAGTTACTCGGGGGATAACTATGGCTACACCTTC TRBV6-6 . TRBJ1-2 14 .
CASSFITGTSGRDITDTQYF TGTGCCAGCAGCTTTATTACCGGGACTAGCGGGAGGGATATCACAGATACGCAGTATTTT TRBV7-8 TRBD2 TRBJ2-3 20 .
CASSYSGRRTGELFF TGTGCCAGCAGTTACAGCGGGAGGAGAACCGGGGAGCTGTTTTTT TRBV6-2/TRBV6-3 TRBD2 TRBJ2-2 15 .
CASSFRKGVSTDTQYF TGTGCCAGCAGCTTTAGGAAGGGGGTTAGCACAGATACGCAGTATTTT TRBV7-9 . TRBJ2-3 16 .
CASSPTGNQPQHF TGTGCCAGCTCACCAACGGGGAATCAGCCCCAGCATTTT TRBV18 . TRBJ1-5 13 .
CASSPPTGIGYTF TGCGCCAGCAGCCCACCGACAGGGATAGGCTACACCTTC TRBV4-1 TRBD1 TRBJ1-2 13 .
CASSPSPNQPQHF TGTGCCAGCAGCCCAAGCCCTAATCAGCCCCAGCATTTT TRBV11-2 . TRBJ1-5 13 .
CASRSWDRGNQPQHF TGTGCCAGTAGAAGTTGGGACAGGGGCAATCAGCCCCAGCATTTT TRBV19 TRBD1 TRBJ1-5 15 once
CASRRETQYF TGTGCCAGCAGGCGAGAGACCCAGTACTTC TRBV7-9 . TRBJ2-5 10 .
CASSQGPGTNEKLFF TGTGCCAGCAGCCAAGGTCCAGGGACTAATGAAAAACTGTTTTTT TRBV3-1/TRBV3-2 . TRBJ1-4 15 .
CASSQVWGAETQYF TGTGCCAGCAGCCAAGTATGGGGGGCAGAGACCCAGTACTTC TRBV4-2 . TRBJ2-5 14 .
CASSTSGGTVKTQYF TGTGCCAGCAGCACCTCCGGCGGGACAGTAAAGACCCAGTACTTC TRBV7-9 . TRBJ2-5 15 .
CASSQWYGATSNTEAFF TGTGCCAGCAGCCAATGGTACGGGGCGACCTCGAACACTGAAGCTTTCTTT TRBV4-2 . TRBJ1-1 17 .
CASSYGQGRSYGYTF TGTGCCAGCAGTTACGGGCAGGGGCGAAGCTATGGCTACACCTTC TRBV6-5 . TRBJ1-2 15 .
CASSRGGEGFLTDTQYF TGTGCCAGCAGTCGTGGGGGAGAGGGATTCTTGACAGATACGCAGTATTTT TRBV6-6 . TRBJ2-3 17 .
CASSLSRDQPQHF TGTGCCAGCAGCCTGAGCAGGGATCAGCCCCAGCATTTT TRBV7-2 . TRBJ1-5 13 .
CAWTRQGVDRKGYTF TGTGCCTGGACCCGACAGGGGGTGGACCGAAAAGGCTACACCTTC TRBV30 TRBD1 TRBJ1-2 15 .
CASSRDPNQPQHF TGTGCCAGCAGCCGAGATCCCAATCAGCCCCAGCATTTT TRBV7-9 . TRBJ1-5 13 .
CASKGGRANYGYTF TGTGCCAGTAAAGGGGGGAGAGCTAACTATGGCTACACCTTC TRBV19 . TRBJ1-2 14 once
CASSSTTANYGYTF TGTGCCAGCAGCTCTACTACAGCCAACTATGGCTACACCTTC TRBV5-6 . TRBJ1-2 14 .
CASSREIIQGYEQYF TGTGCCAGCAGCCGCGAGATTATACAGGGGTACGAGCAGTACTTC TRBV3-1/TRBV3-2 TRBD1 TRBJ2-7 15 .
CASSQEGAYGYTF TGTGCCAGCAGCCAGGAGGGGGCTTATGGCTACACCTTC TRBV13 TRBD1 TRBJ1-2 13 once
CASSLGGYYNSPLHF TGTGCCAGCAGCTTGGGAGGATACTATAATTCACCCCTCCACTTT TRBV5-5 . TRBJ1-6 15 .
CASSLVPGGSEAFF TGTGCCAGCAGCTTAGTTCCAGGGGGCTCTGAAGCTTTCTTT TRBV7-9 TRBD1 TRBJ1-1 14 .